This T cell receptor (beta chain) was documented in a study of CD8 T cells in Susac syndrome. Study-level information: When blood was drawn, the patients with Susac syndrome were therapy-naive, on corticosteroids, or on intravenous immunoglobulin alone. Study-wide findings and caveats: No clonal expansion appeared among CD4+ T cells in Susac patients. The study conceded that relatively few individuals underwent its TCR sequencing and HLA analysis.

There are a few counts of this clonotype. What it binds is not known. It was with random hexamers that roughly 0.45 to 1 ug RNA was reverse transcribed. TCRdb reprocessed the immunoSEQ multiplex PCR reads via MiXCR and lists one record per CDR3 protein. This repertoire shows about 140,000 distinct CDR3 sequences, 95% found once; its top ten account for about 0.15%. Peripheral blood CD8+ and CD4+ T cells were profiled by TCR beta sequencing. The material sequenced was CD4+ T cells from PBMCs. The TCR comes from a human donor with Susac syndrome.

CDR3 sequence: CASSQVGSRGLEAFF. CDR3 DNA sequence: TGTGCCAGCAGCCAAGTGGGTAGCAGGGGACTTGAAGCTTTCTTT. The chain joins TRBV14 to TRBJ1-1, with D tentatively TRBD1 (6 bases). V was shortened by 1 base and J by 7 bases, with 16 bases between the two germline ends. The CDR3 is made up of 15 amino acids. In germline, CDR1 is SGHDN, CDR2 FVKESK.